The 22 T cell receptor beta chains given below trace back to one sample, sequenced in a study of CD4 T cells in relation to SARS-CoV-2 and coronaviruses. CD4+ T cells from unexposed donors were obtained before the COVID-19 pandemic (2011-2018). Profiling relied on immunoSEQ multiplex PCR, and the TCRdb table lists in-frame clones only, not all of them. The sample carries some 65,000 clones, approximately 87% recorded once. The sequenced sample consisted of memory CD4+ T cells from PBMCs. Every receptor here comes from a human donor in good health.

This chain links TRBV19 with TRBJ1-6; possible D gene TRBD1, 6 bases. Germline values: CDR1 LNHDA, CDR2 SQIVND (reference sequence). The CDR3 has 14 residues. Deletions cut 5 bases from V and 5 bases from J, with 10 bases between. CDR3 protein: CASSPDRNNSPLHF. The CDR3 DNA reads TGTGCCAGTAGTCCCGACAGGAATAATTCACCCCTCCACTTT.

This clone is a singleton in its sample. The chain's CDR3 is CAWSVRTSTDTQYF. CDR3 sequence (DNA): TGTGCCTGGAGTGTTAGGACCTCCACAGATACGCAGTATTTT. This sequence joins TRBV30 and TRBJ2-3; D remains unclear. The germline gives CDR1 GTSNPN, CDR2 SVGIG (reference sequence). V shed 0 bases and J shed 2 bases, with 9 bases lying between them. This CDR3 has 14 residues.

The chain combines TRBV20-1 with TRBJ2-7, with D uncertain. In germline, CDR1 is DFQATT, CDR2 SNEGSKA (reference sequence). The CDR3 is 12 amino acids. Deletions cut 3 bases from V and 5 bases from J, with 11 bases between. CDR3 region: CSASGLAHEQYF. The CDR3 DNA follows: TGCAGTGCTAGTGGATTAGCTCACGAGCAGTACTTC.

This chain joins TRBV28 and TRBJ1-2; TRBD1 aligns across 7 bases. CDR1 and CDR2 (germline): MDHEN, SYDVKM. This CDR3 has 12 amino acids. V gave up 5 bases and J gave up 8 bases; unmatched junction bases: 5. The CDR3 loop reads CASSLDRVGYTF. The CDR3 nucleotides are TGTGCCAGCAGTCTCGACAGGGTCGGCTACACCTTC.

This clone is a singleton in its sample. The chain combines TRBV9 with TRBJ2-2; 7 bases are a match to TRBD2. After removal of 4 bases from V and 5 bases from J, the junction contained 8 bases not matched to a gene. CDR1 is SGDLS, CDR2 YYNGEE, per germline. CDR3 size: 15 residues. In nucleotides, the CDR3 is TGTGCCAGCAGCTCCAAGCGGGGCGGGACCGGGGAGCTGTTTTTT. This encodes CASSSKRGGTGELFF.

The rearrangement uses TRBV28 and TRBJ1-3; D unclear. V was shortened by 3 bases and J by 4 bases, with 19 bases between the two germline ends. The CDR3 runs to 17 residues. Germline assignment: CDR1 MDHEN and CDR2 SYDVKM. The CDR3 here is CASSLPDGATDGNTIYF. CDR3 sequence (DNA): TGTGCCAGCAGTTTGCCCGATGGAGCAACCGACGGAAACACCATATATTTT.

As DNA, the CDR3 is TGTGCCAGCAGCTTCGGACTAGCGGGGGACACAGATACGCAGTATTTT. Translation: CASSFGLAGDTDTQYF. The chain recombines TRBV7-2 with TRBJ2-3, with 13 bases matching TRBD2. The CDR3 sequence is 16 residues long. Germline V gene sequence: CDR1 SGHTA, CDR2 FQGNSA. Germline trimming cut 3 bases from V and 2 bases from J; bases unmatched to any gene: 2.

CDR3: CASSPLAGTYNEQFF. The CDR3 coding sequence is TGCGCCAGCAGCCCGCTAGCGGGGACCTACAATGAGCAGTTCTTC. The chain uses TRBV10-1 and TRBJ2-1, with 9 bases fitting TRBD2. The CDR3 length is 15 residues. Trimming removed 6 bases from V and 2 bases from J; junction bases left unmatched: 5. Germline loops: CDR1 WNHNN, CDR2 SYGVQD (reference sequence).

CDR3 sequence: CAISDGSYNEQFF. CDR3 DNA sequence: TGTGCCATCAGTGACGGCAGCTACAATGAGCAGTTCTTC. This chain uses TRBV10-3 with TRBJ2-1; D is ambiguous. Germline assignment: CDR1 ENHRY and CDR2 SYGVKD. V shed 3 bases and J shed 3 bases, with 6 bases lying between them. The CDR3 loop spans 13 amino acids.

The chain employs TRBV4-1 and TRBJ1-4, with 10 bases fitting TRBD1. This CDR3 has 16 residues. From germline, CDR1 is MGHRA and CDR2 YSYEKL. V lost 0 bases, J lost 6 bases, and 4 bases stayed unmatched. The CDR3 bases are TGCGCCAGCAGCCAAGACATTGGGACAGGGGATGAAAAACTGTTTTTT. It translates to CASSQDIGTGDEKLFF.

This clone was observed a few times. CDR3 DNA: TGTGCCAGCAGCTGGGGGGGGTCACCCCTCCACTTT. It specifies CASSWGGSPLHF. The rearrangement joins TRBV5-4 to TRBJ1-6, with D tentatively TRBD1 (5 bases). Germline lookup yields CDR1 SGHNT and CDR2 YYREEE (reference sequence). With 3 bases removed from V and 10 bases from J, the gap between germline ends came to 8 bases. The CDR3 consists of 12 residues.

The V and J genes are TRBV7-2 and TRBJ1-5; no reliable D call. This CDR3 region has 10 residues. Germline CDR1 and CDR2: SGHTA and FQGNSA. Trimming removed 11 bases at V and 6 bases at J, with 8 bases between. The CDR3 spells CAFHGQPQHF. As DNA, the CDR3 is TGTGCCTTCCACGGTCAGCCCCAGCATTTT.

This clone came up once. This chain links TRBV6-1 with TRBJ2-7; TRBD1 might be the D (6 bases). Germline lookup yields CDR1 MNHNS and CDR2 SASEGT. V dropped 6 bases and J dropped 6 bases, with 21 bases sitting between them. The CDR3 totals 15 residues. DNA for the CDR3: TGTGCCAGCAGATCACAGGGAAGATCTTCGGGCGAGCAGTACTTC. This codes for CASRSQGRSSGEQYF.

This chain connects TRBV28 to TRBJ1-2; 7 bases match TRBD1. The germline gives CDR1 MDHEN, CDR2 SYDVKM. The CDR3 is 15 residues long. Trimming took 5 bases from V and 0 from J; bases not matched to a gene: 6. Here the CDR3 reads CASSPPDRPNYGYTF. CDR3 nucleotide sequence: TGTGCCAGCAGTCCCCCGGACAGGCCTAACTATGGCTACACCTTC.

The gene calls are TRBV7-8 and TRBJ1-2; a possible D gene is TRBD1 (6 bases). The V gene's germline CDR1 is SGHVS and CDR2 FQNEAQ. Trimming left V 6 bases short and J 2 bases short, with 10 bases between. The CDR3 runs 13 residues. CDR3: CASSLGQNYGYTF. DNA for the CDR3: TGTGCCAGCAGTCTAGGACAGAACTATGGCTACACCTTC. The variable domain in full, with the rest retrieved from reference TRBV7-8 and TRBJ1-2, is GAGVSQSPRYKVAKRGQDVALRCDPISGHVSLFWYQQALGQGPEFLTYFQNEAQLDKSGLPSDRFFAERPEGSVSTLKIQRTQQEDSAVYLCASSLGQNYGYTFGSGTRLTVV.

The CDR3 sequence: CAWRLQRSSYNSPLHF. The CDR3 DNA follows: TGTGCCTGGAGGCTCCAAAGGAGCTCCTATAATTCACCCCTCCACTTT. The chain has TRBV30 and TRBJ1-6; D remains unclear. V lost 3 bases to trimming and J lost 0 bases, with 12 bases between them. This CDR3 comprises 16 residues. Germline-derived CDR1 and CDR2 are GTSNPN and SVGIG (reference sequence).

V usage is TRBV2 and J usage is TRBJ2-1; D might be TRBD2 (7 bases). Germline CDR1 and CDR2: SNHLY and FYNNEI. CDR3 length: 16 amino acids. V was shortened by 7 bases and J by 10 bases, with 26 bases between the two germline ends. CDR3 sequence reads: CASTLGPVGGGPEQFF. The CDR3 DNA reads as TGTGCCAGCACTCTGGGGCCGGTGGGCGGGGGCCCAGAGCAGTTCTTC.

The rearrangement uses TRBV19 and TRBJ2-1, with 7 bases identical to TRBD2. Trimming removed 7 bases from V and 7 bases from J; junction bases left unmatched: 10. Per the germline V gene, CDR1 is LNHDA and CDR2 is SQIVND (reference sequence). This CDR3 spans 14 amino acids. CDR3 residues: CASMSAGRRNEQFF. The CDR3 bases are TGTGCCAGTATGTCAGCGGGACGTCGGAATGAGCAGTTCTTC.

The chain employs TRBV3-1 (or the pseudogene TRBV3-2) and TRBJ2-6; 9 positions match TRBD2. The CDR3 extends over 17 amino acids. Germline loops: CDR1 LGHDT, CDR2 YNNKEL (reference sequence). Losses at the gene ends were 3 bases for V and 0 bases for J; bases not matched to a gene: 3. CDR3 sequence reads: CASSQISGSSGANVLTF. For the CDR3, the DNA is TGTGCCAGCAGCCAGATTAGCGGGAGCTCTGGGGCCAACGTCCTGACTTTC.

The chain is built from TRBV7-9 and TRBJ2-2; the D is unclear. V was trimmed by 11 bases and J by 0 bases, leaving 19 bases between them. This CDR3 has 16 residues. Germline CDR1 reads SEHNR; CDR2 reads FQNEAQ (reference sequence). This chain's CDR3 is CAATGQPFTNTGELFF. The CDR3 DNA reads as TGTGCCGCCACCGGGCAGCCCTTTACGAACACCGGGGAGCTGTTTTTT.

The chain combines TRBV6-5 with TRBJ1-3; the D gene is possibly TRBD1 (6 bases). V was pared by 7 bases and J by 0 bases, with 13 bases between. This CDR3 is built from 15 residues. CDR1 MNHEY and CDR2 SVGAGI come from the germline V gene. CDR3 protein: CASNPTGNSGNTIYF. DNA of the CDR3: TGTGCCAGCAACCCAACAGGGAACTCTGGAAACACCATATATTTT.

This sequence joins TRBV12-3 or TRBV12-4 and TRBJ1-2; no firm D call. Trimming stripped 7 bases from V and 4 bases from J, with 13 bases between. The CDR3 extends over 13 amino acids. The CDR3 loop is CASKTSTAYGYTF. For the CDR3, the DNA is TGTGCCAGCAAAACCTCAACGGCCTATGGCTACACCTTC.